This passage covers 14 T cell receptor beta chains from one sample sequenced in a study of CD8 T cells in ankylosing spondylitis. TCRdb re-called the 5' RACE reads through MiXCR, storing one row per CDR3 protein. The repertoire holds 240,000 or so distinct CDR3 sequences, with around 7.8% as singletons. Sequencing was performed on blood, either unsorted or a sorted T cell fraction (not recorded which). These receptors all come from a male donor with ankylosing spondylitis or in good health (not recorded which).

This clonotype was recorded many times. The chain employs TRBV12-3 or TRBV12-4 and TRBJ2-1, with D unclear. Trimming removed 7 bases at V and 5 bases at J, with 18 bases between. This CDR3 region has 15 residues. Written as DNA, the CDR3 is TGTGCCAGCACCCTCGGGCAGTTTGTGGACAATGAGCAGTTCTTC. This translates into CASTLGQFVDNEQFF.

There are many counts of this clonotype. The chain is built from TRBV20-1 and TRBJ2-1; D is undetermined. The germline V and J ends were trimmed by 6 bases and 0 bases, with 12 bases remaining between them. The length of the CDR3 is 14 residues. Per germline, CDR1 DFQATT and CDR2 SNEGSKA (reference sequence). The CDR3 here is CSARSDSSYNEQFF. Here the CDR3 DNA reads TGCAGTGCCAGAAGTGATAGCTCCTACAATGAGCAGTTCTTC.

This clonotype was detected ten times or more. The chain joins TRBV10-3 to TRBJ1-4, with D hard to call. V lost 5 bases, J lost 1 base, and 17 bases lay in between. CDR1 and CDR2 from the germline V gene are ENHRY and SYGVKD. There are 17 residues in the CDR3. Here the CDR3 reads CAISPTGLEGTNEKLFF. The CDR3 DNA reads TGTGCCATCAGTCCGACCGGCCTTGAGGGAACTAATGAAAAACTGTTTTTT.

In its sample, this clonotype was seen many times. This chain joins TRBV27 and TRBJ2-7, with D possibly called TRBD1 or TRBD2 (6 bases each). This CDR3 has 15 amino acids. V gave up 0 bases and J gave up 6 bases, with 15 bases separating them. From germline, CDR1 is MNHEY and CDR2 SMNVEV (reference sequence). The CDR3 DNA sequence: TGTGCCAGCAGTTTATCGGGCGGGACACCCTCCGAGCAGTACTTC. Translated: CASSLSGGTPSEQYF.

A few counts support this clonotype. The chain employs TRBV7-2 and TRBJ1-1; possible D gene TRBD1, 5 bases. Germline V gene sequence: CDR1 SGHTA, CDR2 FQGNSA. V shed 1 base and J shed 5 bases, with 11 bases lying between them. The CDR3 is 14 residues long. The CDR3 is CASSLGQGWTEAFF. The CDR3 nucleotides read TGTGCCAGCAGCTTAGGGCAGGGCTGGACTGAAGCTTTCTTT.

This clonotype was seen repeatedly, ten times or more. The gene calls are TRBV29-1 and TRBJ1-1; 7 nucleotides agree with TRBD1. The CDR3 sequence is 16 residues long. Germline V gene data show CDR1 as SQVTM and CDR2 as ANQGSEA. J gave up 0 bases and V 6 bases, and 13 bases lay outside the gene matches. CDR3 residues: CSVKTGTYPMNTEAFF. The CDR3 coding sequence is TGCAGCGTGAAGACAGGGACCTACCCTATGAACACTGAAGCTTTCTTT.

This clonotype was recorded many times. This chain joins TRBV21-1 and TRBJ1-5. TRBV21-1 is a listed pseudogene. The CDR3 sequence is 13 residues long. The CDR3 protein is CASSLQLNQPQHF. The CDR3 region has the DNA TGTGCCAGCAGCCTACAGCTCAATCAGCCCCAGCATTTT.

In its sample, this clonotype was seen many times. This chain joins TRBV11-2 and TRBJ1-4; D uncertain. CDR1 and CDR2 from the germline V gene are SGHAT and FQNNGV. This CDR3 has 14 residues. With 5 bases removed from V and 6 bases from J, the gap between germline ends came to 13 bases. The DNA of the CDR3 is TGTGCCAGCAGCAAACGGGAACTAGATGAAAAACTGTTTTTT. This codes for CASSKRELDEKLFF.

CDR3: CASSQDASGAYEQYF. The CDR3 DNA reads as TGTGCCAGCAGCCAAGATGCTAGCGGGGCCTACGAGCAGTACTTC. The chain recombines TRBV4-2 with TRBJ2-7; 9 bases line up with TRBD2. The CDR3 consists of 15 residues. Germline assignment: CDR1 LGHNA and CDR2 YNFKEQ. With V trimmed by 0 bases and J by 2 bases, 2 bases remained unmatched.

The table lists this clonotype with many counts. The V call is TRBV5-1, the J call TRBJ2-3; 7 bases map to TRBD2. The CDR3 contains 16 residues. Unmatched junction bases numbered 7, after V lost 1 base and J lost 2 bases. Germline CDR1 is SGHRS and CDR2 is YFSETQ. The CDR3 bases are TGCGCCAGCAGCTTGATCGCGGGGGAAGTCACAGATACGCAGTATTTT. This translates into CASSLIAGEVTDTQYF.

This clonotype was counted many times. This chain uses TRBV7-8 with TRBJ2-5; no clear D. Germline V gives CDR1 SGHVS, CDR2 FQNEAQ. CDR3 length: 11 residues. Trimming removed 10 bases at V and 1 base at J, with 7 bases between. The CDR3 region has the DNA TGTGCCACCGGTAGCCAAGAGACCCAGTACTTC. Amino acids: CATGSQETQYF.

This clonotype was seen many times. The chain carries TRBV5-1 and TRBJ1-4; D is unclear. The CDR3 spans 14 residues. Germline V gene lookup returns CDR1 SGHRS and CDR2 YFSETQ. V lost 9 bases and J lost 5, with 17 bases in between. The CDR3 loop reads CATRPGRSNEKLFF. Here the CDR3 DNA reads TGCGCCACCAGGCCGGGTCGCTCGAATGAAAAACTGTTTTTT.

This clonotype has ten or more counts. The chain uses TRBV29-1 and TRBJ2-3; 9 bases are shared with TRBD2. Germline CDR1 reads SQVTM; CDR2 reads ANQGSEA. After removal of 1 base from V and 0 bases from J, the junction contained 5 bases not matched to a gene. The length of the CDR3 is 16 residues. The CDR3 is CSVEARLAASTDTQYF. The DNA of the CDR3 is TGCAGCGTTGAAGCGCGACTAGCGGCTAGCACAGATACGCAGTATTTT.

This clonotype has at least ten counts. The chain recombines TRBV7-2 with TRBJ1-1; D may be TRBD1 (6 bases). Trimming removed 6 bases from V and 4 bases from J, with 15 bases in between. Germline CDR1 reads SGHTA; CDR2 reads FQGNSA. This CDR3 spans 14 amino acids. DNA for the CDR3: TGTGCCAGCAGAGTAGGAGGGGGGCGCACTGAAGCTTTCTTT. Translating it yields CASRVGGGRTEAFF.